A single sample is the source of the 6 T cell receptor beta chains below, sequenced in a study of blood T cell repertoires in COVID-19. The method was immunoSEQ multiplex PCR; TCRdb's version includes in-frame clones alone and lacks a portion of them. The sample has over 15,000 clones; 70% to 90% are singletons. Material for sequencing was peripheral blood. The source is an older man with acute or convalescent COVID-19.

The chain has TRBV28 and TRBJ2-5, with TRBD2 identical over 11 bases. The CDR3 is made up of 15 amino acids. CDR1 MDHEN and CDR2 SYDVKM come from the germline V gene. V was clipped by 2 bases and J by 5 bases; unmatched bases: 4. The CDR3 DNA sequence: TGTGCCAGCAGTTTAGAGGTAGCGGGGGGGGAGACCCAGTACTTC. This codes for CASSLEVAGGETQYF.

The rearrangement uses TRBV19 and TRBJ1-2; D gene unclear. CDR1 and CDR2 from the germline V gene are LNHDA and SQIVND (reference sequence). The CDR3 has 11 residues. V shed 6 bases and J shed 6 bases, with 8 bases lying between them. DNA for the CDR3: TGTGCCAGTAGATACCAGAATGGCTACACCTTC. This encodes CASRYQNGYTF.

The V gene is TRBV25-1, the J gene TRBJ1-4; 9 nucleotides line up with TRBD1. Per the germline V gene, CDR1 is MGHDK and CDR2 is SYGVNS. The junction had 5 bases not matched to a gene; V was cut back by 3 bases and J by 3 bases. The CDR3 is 16 amino acids. CDR3 residues: CASSDVRQGANEKLFF. The DNA of the CDR3 is TGTGCCAGCAGTGACGTAAGACAGGGGGCTAATGAAAAACTGTTTTTT.

The V and J genes are TRBV2 and TRBJ1-5; TRBD1 might be the D (6 bases). V dropped 7 bases and J dropped 5 bases, with 18 bases sitting between them. The germline V gene encodes CDR1 SNHLY and CDR2 FYNNEI. The CDR3 runs 15 residues. The CDR3 DNA follows: TGTGCCAGCAAGGTGGGACAAGTCGGATATCAGCCCCAGCATTTT. It translates to CASKVGQVGYQPQHF. Full variable domain (rest looked up from reference TRBV2 and TRBJ1-5): EPEVTQTPSHQVTQMGQEVILRCVPISNHLYFYWYRQILGQKVEFLVSFYNNEISEKSEIFDDQFSVERPDGSNFTLKIRSTKLEDSAMYFCASKVGQVGYQPQHFGDGTRLSIL.

V usage is TRBV6-4 and J usage is TRBJ1-2, with 8 bases aligning to TRBD1. The CDR3 length is 13 residues. Germline values: CDR1 MRHNA, CDR2 SNTAGT. V lost 5 bases and J lost 10; bases outside the gene matches: 9. CDR3 residues: CASSPGQGPAYTF. The CDR3 DNA is TGTGCCAGCAGTCCCGGACAGGGTCCCGCCTACACCTTC.

The chain joins TRBV21-1 to TRBJ2-1; TRBD1 is taken as the D call from the table, unchecked against the DNA. TRBV21-1 constitutes a pseudogene. The CDR3 is 17 residues long. CDR3 sequence (DNA): TGTGCCAGCAGCAACATATGGGGACATATGGCCTACAATGAGCAGTTCTTC. Protein product: CASSNIWGHMAYNEQFF.